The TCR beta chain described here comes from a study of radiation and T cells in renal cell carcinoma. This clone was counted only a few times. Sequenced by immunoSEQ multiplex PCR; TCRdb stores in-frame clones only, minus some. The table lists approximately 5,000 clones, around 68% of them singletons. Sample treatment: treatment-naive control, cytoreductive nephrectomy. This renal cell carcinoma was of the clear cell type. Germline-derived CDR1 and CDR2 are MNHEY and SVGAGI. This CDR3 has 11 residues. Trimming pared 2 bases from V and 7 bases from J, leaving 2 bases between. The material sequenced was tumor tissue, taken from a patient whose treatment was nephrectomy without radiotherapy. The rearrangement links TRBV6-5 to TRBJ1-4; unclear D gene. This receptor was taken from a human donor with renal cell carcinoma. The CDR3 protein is CASSYIEKLFF. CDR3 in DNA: TGTGCCAGCAGTTACATTGAAAAACTGTTTTTT.